This T cell receptor beta chain derives from a study of immune evolution from preneoplasia to lung adenocarcinoma. V lost 1 base, J lost 4 bases, and 10 bases lay in between. Germline V CDR1 and CDR2: SQVTM, ANQGSEA. CDR3 size: 13 residues. Study-level points and caveats: Top clone share appeared to fall from AAH through AIS, MIA, adenocarcinoma. Later-stage lesions appeared to have more T cells, more diversity, less clonality.

Resections took place in Japan or China from about 2014 to 2017. Each case's diagnosis was confirmed by two pathologists on H&E. The count of this clone is one. What it binds is unknown. Some clones are missing from TCRdb's copy, which holds only in-frame ones; the method was immunoSEQ multiplex PCR. The data hold some 7,200 clones, with over 70% observed a single time. The rearrangement uses TRBV29-1 and TRBJ1-2; D is ambiguous. The TCR was taken from a person aged 65 to 79 with lung adenocarcinoma. The sample taken for sequencing was FFPE adjacent normal lung tissue. The CDR3 protein is CSVEGAGFYGYTF. CDR3 in DNA: TGCAGCGTTGAAGGCGCGGGGTTCTATGGCTACACCTTC.